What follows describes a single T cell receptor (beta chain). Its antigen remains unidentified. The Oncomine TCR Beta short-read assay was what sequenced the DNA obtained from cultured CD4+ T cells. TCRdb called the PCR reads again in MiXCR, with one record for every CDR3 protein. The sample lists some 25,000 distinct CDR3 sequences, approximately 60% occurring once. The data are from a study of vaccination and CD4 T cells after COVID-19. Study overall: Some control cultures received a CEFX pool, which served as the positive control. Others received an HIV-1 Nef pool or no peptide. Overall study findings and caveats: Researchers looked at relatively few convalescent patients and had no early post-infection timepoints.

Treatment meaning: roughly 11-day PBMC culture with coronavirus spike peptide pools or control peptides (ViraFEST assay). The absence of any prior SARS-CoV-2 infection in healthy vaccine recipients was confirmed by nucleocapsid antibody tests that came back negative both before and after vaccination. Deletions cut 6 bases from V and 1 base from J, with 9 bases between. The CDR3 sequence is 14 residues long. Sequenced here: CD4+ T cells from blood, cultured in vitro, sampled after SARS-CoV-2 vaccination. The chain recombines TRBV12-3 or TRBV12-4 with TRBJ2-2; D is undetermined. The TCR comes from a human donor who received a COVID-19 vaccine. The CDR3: CASRPRRNTGELFF. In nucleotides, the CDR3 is TGTGCCAGCAGACCCCGCAGGAACACCGGGGAGCTGTTTTTT.